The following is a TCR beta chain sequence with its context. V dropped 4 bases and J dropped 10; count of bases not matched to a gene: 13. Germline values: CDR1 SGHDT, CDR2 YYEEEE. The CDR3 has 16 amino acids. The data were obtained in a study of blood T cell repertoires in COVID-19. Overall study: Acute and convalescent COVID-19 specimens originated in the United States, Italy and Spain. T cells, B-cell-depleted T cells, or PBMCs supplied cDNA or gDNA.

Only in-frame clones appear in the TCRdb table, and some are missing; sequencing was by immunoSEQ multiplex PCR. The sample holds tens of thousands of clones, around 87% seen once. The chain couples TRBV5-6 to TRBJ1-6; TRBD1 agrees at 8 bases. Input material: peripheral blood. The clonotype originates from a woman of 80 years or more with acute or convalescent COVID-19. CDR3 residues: CASSRRQGQAHSPLHF. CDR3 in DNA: TGTGCCAGCAGCCGCCGACAGGGGCAGGCCCACTCACCCCTCCACTTT.